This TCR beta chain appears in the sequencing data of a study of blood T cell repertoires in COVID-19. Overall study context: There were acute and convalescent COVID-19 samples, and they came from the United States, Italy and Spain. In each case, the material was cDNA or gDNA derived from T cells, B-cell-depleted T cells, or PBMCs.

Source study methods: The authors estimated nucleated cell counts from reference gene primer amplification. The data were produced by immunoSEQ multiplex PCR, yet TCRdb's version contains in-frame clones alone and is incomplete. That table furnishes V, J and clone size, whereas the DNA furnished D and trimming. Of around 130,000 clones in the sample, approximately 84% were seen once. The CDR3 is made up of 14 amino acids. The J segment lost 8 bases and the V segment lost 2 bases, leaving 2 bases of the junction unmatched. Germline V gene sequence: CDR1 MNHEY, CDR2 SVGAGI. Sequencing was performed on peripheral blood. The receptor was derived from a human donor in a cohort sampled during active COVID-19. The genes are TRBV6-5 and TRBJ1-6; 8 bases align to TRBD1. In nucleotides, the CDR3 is TGTGCCAGCAGTTACCAGGACAGGGATTCACCCCTCCACTTT. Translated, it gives CASSYQDRDSPLHF.